One sample yielded the 14 T cell receptor beta chains listed below, sequenced in a study of blood T cell repertoires in COVID-19. Assay: immunoSEQ multiplex PCR; the TCRdb copy retains only in-frame clones and omits some. The profile shows about 7,600 clones, about nine tenths of them singletons. The source material was peripheral blood. Every receptor here comes from a man in his 70s with active COVID-19.

The chain uses TRBV7-8 and TRBJ1-2; D unresolved. Germline V gene data show CDR1 as SGHVS and CDR2 as FQNEAQ. Trimming shortened V by 1 base and J by 5 bases, and 11 bases separated the two germline ends. This CDR3 has 14 amino acids. CDR3 sequence (DNA): TGTGCCAGCAGCTTAGGTGGAGCTCCGTATGGCTACACCTTC. This gives the protein CASSLGGAPYGYTF.

This rearrangement joins TRBV10-3 to TRBJ2-1, with 8 bases matching TRBD2. CDR1 and CDR2 (germline): ENHRY, SYGVKD. This CDR3 contains 12 residues. V lost 11 bases to trimming and J lost 8 bases; unmatched junction nucleotides: 8. CDR3 loop: CASGGAHDEQFF. CDR3 nucleotide sequence: TGTGCCTCCGGGGGGGCCCACGATGAGCAGTTCTTC.

V gene TRBV14 combines with J gene TRBJ1-1; tentative D call: TRBD1 (6 bases). CDR3 size: 12 residues. Trimming removed 5 bases at V and 7 bases at J, with 11 bases between. Germline V gene data show CDR1 as SGHDN and CDR2 as FVKESK. DNA of the CDR3: TGTGCCAGCAGCATGACAGGTTTTGAAGCTTTCTTT. Protein sequence: CASSMTGFEAFF.

The chain is built from TRBV4-2 and TRBJ1-3; 8 bases fit TRBD1. Germline CDR1 and CDR2: LGHNA and YNFKEQ. V lost 0 bases, J lost 4 bases, and 2 bases stayed unmatched. This CDR3 has 15 residues. The CDR3 loop is CASSQDGDRGNTIYF. CDR3 coding DNA: TGTGCCAGCAGCCAAGATGGGGACAGGGGAAACACCATATATTTT.

This clone was recorded only once. The chain recombines TRBV2 with TRBJ2-2; D is unresolved. This CDR3 region has 14 residues. From germline, CDR1 is SNHLY and CDR2 FYNNEI. V was trimmed by 6 bases and J by 1 base, leaving 9 bases between them. CDR3 sequence (DNA): TGTGCCAGCAGGCGCCCCGAGAACACCGGGGAGCTGTTTTTT. Protein sequence: CASRRPENTGELFF.

The chain has TRBV18 and TRBJ2-1; 14 nucleotides line up with TRBD2. J gave up 5 bases and V 2 bases, and 8 bases lay outside the gene matches. Looked up from germline, CDR1 is KGHSH and CDR2 is LQKENI. This CDR3 region has 18 residues. The DNA for the CDR3 is TGTGCCAGCTCACCAGGAGGGACTAGCGGGGGCGCTCACAATGAGCAGTTCTTC. It specifies CASSPGGTSGGAHNEQFF.

This clone appeared a few times. The V and J genes are TRBV27 and TRBJ1-5, with TRBD1 matching 10 bases. This CDR3 has 16 residues. V lost 6 bases and J lost 4; bases outside the gene matches: 9. Germline V gene data show CDR1 as MNHEY and CDR2 as SMNVEV (reference sequence). The CDR3 sequence is CASSPLPGQGNQPQHF. CDR3 DNA: TGTGCCAGCAGCCCACTTCCGGGACAGGGGAATCAGCCCCAGCATTTT.

The chain couples TRBV3-1 (or the pseudogene TRBV3-2) to TRBJ1-4; a weak D match, TRBD1 (5 bases). CDR1 and CDR2 (germline): LGHDT, YNNKEL (reference sequence). The CDR3 extends over 16 amino acids. V lost 0 bases and J lost 4, with 12 bases in between. CDR3 nucleotide sequence: TGTGCCAGCAGCCAAGAGGGGGGACTGAGTAATGAAAAACTGTTTTTT. Translated: CASSQEGGLSNEKLFF.

The rearrangement joins TRBV4-3 to TRBJ2-2; the D gene is possibly TRBD2 (6 bases). Trimming removed 2 bases at V and 7 bases at J, with 14 bases between. Germline V gives CDR1 LGHNA, CDR2 YSLEER. The CDR3 contains 15 residues. CDR3 in DNA: TGCGCCAGCAGCCAAACCTACACTAGCTTCGGGGAGCTGTTTTTT. Residues: CASSQTYTSFGELFF.

This clone was seen only once. The genes are TRBV5-8 and TRBJ2-3; D remains unclear. The V gene's germline CDR1 is SGHTS and CDR2 YDEGEE. Deletions cut 0 bases from V and 10 bases from J, with 9 bases between. The CDR3 has 12 residues. CDR3 nucleotide sequence: TGTGCCAGCAGCTTGGTTCGGTTTGCGCAGTATTTT. It codes for CASSLVRFAQYF.

The V gene is TRBV6-5, the J gene TRBJ1-2; D gene ambiguous. Germline V CDR1 and CDR2: MNHEY, SVGAGI. This CDR3 contains 15 residues. Trimming stripped 6 bases from V and 6 bases from J, with 20 bases between. This chain's CDR3 is CASSYENRVGHGYTF. The CDR3 coding sequence is TGTGCCAGCAGCTATGAGAATCGGGTTGGTCATGGCTACACCTTC.

This rearrangement joins TRBV9 to TRBJ2-2; TRBD1 is a possible D gene (6 bases). V was pared by 3 bases and J by 5 bases, with 11 bases between. The germline CDR1 and CDR2 sequences are SGDLS and YYNGEE. This CDR3 has 14 residues. For the CDR3, the DNA is TGTGCCAGCAGCGCGACCGGACAGACCGGGGAGCTGTTTTTT. Protein sequence: CASSATGQTGELFF.

The rearrangement joins TRBV27 to TRBJ1-5; D unresolved. Per germline, CDR1 MNHEY and CDR2 SMNVEV (reference sequence). Trimming took off 3 bases at V and 5 bases at J, with 5 bases between the two ends. The CDR3 has 12 residues. CDR3 bases: TGTGCCAGCAGTTTTCGGGATCAGCCCCAGCATTTT. Translating it yields CASSFRDQPQHF.

This clone was detected a few times. The chain is built from TRBV7-9 and TRBJ1-1, with D unclear. V dropped 1 base and J dropped 7 bases, with 10 bases sitting between them. Per the germline V gene, CDR1 is SEHNR and CDR2 is FQNEAQ (reference sequence). The CDR3 sequence is 13 residues long. Here the CDR3 reads CASSLGMEVEAFF. The CDR3 region has the DNA TGTGCCAGCAGCTTAGGGATGGAGGTTGAAGCTTTCTTT.